One and the same sample provided the 15 T cell receptor beta chains below, sequenced in a study of T cell repertoires in cytomegalovirus infection. Antigen specificity for these receptors is unknown. TCRdb redid the calling of the reads with MiXCR, one entry per CDR3 protein. The sample lists under 150,000 distinct CDR3 sequences, approximately 24% occurring once. The sequenced sample was PBMCs, sequenced either directly or after in vitro stimulation (not recorded which). The receptors were sampled from a human donor in good health (CMV status not recorded). Some clones in this sample may be carry-over from other donors' samples.

The V and J genes are TRBV7-9 and TRBJ2-2; D is ambiguous. The CDR3 loop spans 13 amino acids. CDR1 and CDR2 (germline): SEHNR, FQNEAQ (reference sequence). V was cut by 5 bases and J by 3 bases, with 7 bases left in between. For the CDR3, the DNA is TGTGCCAGCAGCCACCGGGACACCGGGGAGCTGTTTTTT. It encodes CASSHRDTGELFF.

On this clonotype: This could be a read error, since a much larger clone is one nucleotide away. The chain couples TRBV4-1 to TRBJ1-1; TRBD1 matches 9 bases. The CDR3 has 14 residues. The germline V gene has CDR1 MGHRA and CDR2 YSYEKL. In nucleotides, the CDR3 is TGTGCCAGCAGCCAAGCTAACAGGGGGCTTGAAGCTATCTTT. Protein product: CASSQANRGLEAIF.

This clonotype has only a few counts. The chain joins TRBV6-2 or TRBV6-3 to TRBJ2-1; 8 positions agree with TRBD2. This CDR3 spans 17 amino acids. Germline assignment: CDR1 MNHEY and CDR2 SVGEGT. With V trimmed by 0 bases and J by 3 bases, 7 bases remained unmatched. The CDR3 DNA is TGTGCCAGCAGTTACTCTCGGCGGGAGGTACGCTACAATGAGCAGTTCTTC. It translates to CASSYSRREVRYNEQFF.

This clonotype was found many times. The rearrangement links TRBV7-2 to TRBJ2-3; D is undetermined. CDR3 length: 16 amino acids. Germline-derived CDR1 and CDR2 are SGHTA and FQGNSA. V lost 1 base, J lost 0 bases, and 11 bases lay in between. The CDR3 reads CASSLDVGPSTDTQYF. DNA of the CDR3: TGTGCCAGCAGCTTAGATGTGGGTCCTAGCACAGATACGCAGTATTTT.

The sample holds a few counts of this clonotype. The CDR3 DNA follows: TGTGCCAGCAGCCTTCCGACCGGTTCACCCCTCCACTTT. Its protein product is CASSLPTGSPLHF. V and J are TRBV7-2 and TRBJ1-6; no clear D. Per germline, CDR1 SGHTA and CDR2 FQGNSA. The CDR3 spans 13 residues. V dropped 5 bases and J dropped 9 bases, with 11 bases sitting between them.

The chain is built from TRBV4-1 and TRBJ1-2; D not certain. V shed 0 bases and J shed 8 bases, with 28 bases lying between them. This CDR3 region has 19 residues. Germline V gives CDR1 MGHRA, CDR2 YSYEKL. The CDR3 nucleotides read TGCGCCAGCAGCCAAGAAATATCTGTCATCGGACCTTCGGGTGTGGGCTACACCTTC. Protein: CASSQEISVIGPSGVGYTF.

This clonotype was detected a few times. The rearrangement uses TRBV6-2 or TRBV6-3 and TRBJ2-3, with D perhaps TRBD2 (6 bases). Germline V gene lookup returns CDR1 MNHEY and CDR2 SVGEGT. The CDR3 is 15 residues long. V gave up 4 bases and J gave up 1 base, with 12 bases separating them. CDR3 region: CASSSFGGGTDTQYF. As DNA, the CDR3 is TGTGCCAGCAGTTCTTTCGGCGGGGGCACAGATACGCAGTATTTT.

This clonotype was picked up a small number of times. The genes are TRBV27 and TRBJ1-1; no clear D gene. V lost 0 bases to trimming and J lost 1 base, with 6 bases between them. This CDR3 has 14 residues. Germline loops: CDR1 MNHEY, CDR2 SMNVEV (reference sequence). The CDR3 reads CASSLSGRNTEAFF. The CDR3 DNA reads TGTGCCAGCAGTTTATCTGGCAGGAACACTGAAGCTTTCTTT.

The CDR3 here is CASSPPLAGGDYNEQFF. The CDR3 nucleotides read TGTGCCAGCAGCCCACCCTTAGCCGGAGGGGACTACAATGAGCAGTTCTTC. J is TRBJ2-1 and V is TRBV7-4; D possibly corresponds to TRBD2 (6 bases). Trimming removed 5 bases from V and 3 bases from J, with 20 bases in between. Looked up from germline, CDR1 is SGHVT and CDR2 is SQSDAQ. The CDR3 runs to 17 residues.

The chain links TRBV7-2 to TRBJ1-2; D might be TRBD1 (6 bases). The V gene's germline CDR1 is SGHTA and CDR2 FQGNSA. The CDR3 runs to 16 residues. V lost 7 bases, J lost 4 bases, and 22 bases lay in between. The CDR3 nucleotides are TGTGCCAGCACCTACAATCTCGGGGGCGCGGGCTATGGCTACACCTTC. Translation gives CASTYNLGGAGYGYTF.

A few counts support this clonotype. For the CDR3, the DNA is TGCGCCAGCAGCCAAGCTAGCGGGAGGGCCATGGAGACCCAGTACTTC. Translation gives CASSQASGRAMETQYF. V and J are TRBV4-3 and TRBJ2-5, with 12 bases that match TRBD2. The V gene's germline CDR1 is LGHNA and CDR2 YSLEER. J was trimmed by 5 bases and V by 1 base; bases with no gene match: 5. This CDR3 region has 16 residues.

The gene calls are TRBV7-2 and TRBJ2-5; 7 nucleotides line up with TRBD1. V trimming: 5 bases; J trimming: 0 bases; junction bases outside the gene matches: 9. The CDR3 runs 16 residues. CDR1 and CDR2 (germline): SGHTA, FQGNSA. CDR3 sequence (DNA): TGTGCCAGCAGCCCGGTGGGCAGGGGGTACCAAGAGACCCAGTACTTC. It encodes CASSPVGRGYQETQYF.

This clonotype has more than one count but fewer than ten. V is TRBV9 and J is TRBJ1-3; D may be TRBD1 (5 bases). Germline V CDR1 and CDR2: SGDLS, YYNGEE. The CDR3 is made up of 16 amino acids. Trimming stripped 0 bases from V and 0 bases from J, with 10 bases between. Here the CDR3 reads CASSVAGTLSGNTIYF. The CDR3, as DNA: TGTGCCAGCAGCGTAGCTGGGACCCTCTCTGGAAACACCATATATTTT. Full variable domain (outside the CDR3, taken from reference TRBV9 and TRBJ1-3): DSGVTQTPKHLITATGQRVTLRCSPRSGDLSVYWYQQSLDQGLQFLIQYYNGEERAKGNILERFSAQQFPDLHSELNLSSLELGDSALYFCASSVAGTLSGNTIYFGEGSWLTVV.

This clonotype turned up a few times. The rearrangement uses TRBV4-1 and TRBJ2-1; D gene unclear. V was shortened by 0 bases and J by 7 bases, with 16 bases between the two germline ends. The CDR3 is made up of 16 amino acids. Germline CDR1 reads MGHRA; CDR2 reads YSYEKL. The CDR3 DNA sequence: TGCGCCAGCAGCCAAGATCGTGTGGTCCAAGGGAATGAGCAGTTCTTC. The encoded protein is CASSQDRVVQGNEQFF.

This rearrangement joins TRBV7-2 to TRBJ1-3, with D uncertain. In germline, CDR1 is SGHTA, CDR2 FQGNSA. The ends were cut back, 2 bases at V and 4 bases at J, with 3 bases in the middle. The CDR3 is 12 residues long. The CDR3 here is CASSLQGNTIYF. CDR3 bases: TGTGCCAGCAGCTTACAGGGAAACACCATATATTTT.